This TCR beta chain was identified during a study of cytomegalovirus exposure and HLA in healthy donors (dated by TCRdb to 2016 to 2017). With respect to the entire study: According to an earlier analysis of several hundred of the donors, about 170 million T cells yielded 117 million unique TCR beta sequences and 276 Gb of sequence data. Several DR-DQ haplotypes were treated as single units for association and clustering because of strong linkage in the cohort. Of the 398 genotyped donors, 65% to 90% fell in the genetic ancestry cluster associated with self-reported Caucasian donors. In the later analysis, no new phenotypic data were used to find candidate immune exposures; instead, reliance was placed on TCR beta sequences and their occurrence across donors. The study aimed to test whether cataloging public T cell receptors could reveal signatures of past pathogen exposure. To predict cytomegalovirus infection status, the study combined high-throughput TCR immunosequencing, statistical association of individual TCRs with disease status, and machine learning. The study used immunosequencing to profile the T cell repertoires of approximately 630 subjects and linked those repertoires to cytomegalovirus serostatus. Every repertoire in the discovery cohort had been generated on one and the same sequencing platform. Among some 400 genotyped donors of the cohort, an average of approximately 240,000 unique TCR beta nucleotide sequences were sequenced per donor, about a sixth of them non-productive. Along with the approximately 620-subject first cohort, a separate validation cohort of more than 90 different subjects was used. Typing coverage varied by locus: roughly 620-640 donors for A, B, C, DRB1 and DQB1; more than 500 for DQA1; approximately 610 for DPA1; roughly 450 for DPB1. A later genetic analysis used genome-wide SNP genotypes for 398 of the 666 donors, treating that subset as a discovery cohort. Roughly 300 gigabases of sequencing data and 70 million to 95 million unique TCR sequences made up an early release that covered approximately 700 HLA-typed donors. In a later analysis, previously published TCR beta repertoires from more than 500 donors were re-analyzed and high-resolution HLA genotyping was added so that TCR occurrence patterns could be studied. HLA typing included class I and class II loci at four-digit resolution. An earlier analysis of fewer than 750 of the donors used high-throughput TCR beta sequencing to judge whether each TCR beta V gene segment behaved as functional or pseudogenic. Donor age, sex, ethnicity and CMV serostatus were collected together with the repertoire data. Study-wide conclusions, independent of this receptor: In a later analysis, the rate of TCR association differed among HLA loci, with DRB1 alleles having the most associated TCRs and HLA-C alleles having the fewest. Specific HLA alleles were associated with 15,000 to 20,000 TCR beta sequences at a false discovery rate of 0.05 in a later analysis. A further reported finding was that TCR beta sequences accurately predicted the HLA-A and HLA-B alleles for most subjects in the first cohort. The study gave a list of over 150 TCR beta chains associated with cytomegalovirus. In an earlier analysis of more than 500 of the donors, most TCR beta V segments appeared in productive rearrangements about 90% or about 30% of the time, broadly matching IMGT annotations. This cohort had only TCR beta chains sequenced, and the lack of alpha or paired-chain data limited which features could be detected. In vitro tests confirmed that a few of the cytomegalovirus-associated TCR beta chains recognize cytomegalovirus antigens. Because the 87-base-pair reads could not distinguish some IMGT-functional V segments, including TRBV6-2 and TRBV6-3, those segments were excluded. The authors suggested that the approach could potentially be generalized to other disease states and immunological phenotypes. The classifier was reported to diagnose cytomegalovirus status with high specificity and sensitivity in both the original cohort and the validation cohort. While some public TCRs were present in many individuals, most TCR sequences turned up only very rarely across donors. When HLA alleles, especially DR and DQ, strongly co-occurred, attributing TCR associations to individual alleles was difficult. In a later genetic analysis, a missense DCLRE1C variant was associated with V-gene and J-gene trimming of TCR beta chains, and the association was replicated in an independent cohort. In a later analysis, most CMV-associated TCR beta chains were found to appear HLA-restricted, with HLA associations seemingly driven largely by CMV exposure. A later genetic analysis reported fewer N-insertions in productive TCRs among donors in an Asian-associated ancestry cluster than the roughly 620-donor mean. Sequencing depth was assumed to be roughly uniform across donors in the presence/absence analyses, though that assumption may not hold. Linkage disequilibrium might explain the correlated functional status among segregating V segments, but an unknown experimental factor could not be ruled out. For the cohort, immune exposure information was limited to CMV serostatus. The sequencing pipeline was judged likely to have produced a cluster of highly shared sequence variants as a technical artifact. Because some donors lacked HLA typing at each locus, the association tests relied only on the typed subset. A later analysis found that HLA-associated TCR beta chains were more clonally expanded and had lower generation probabilities than equally common non-associated chains. Because counts were too low, seventeen rarely observed V segments, including chromosome 9 orphons, were left out of the earlier analysis of about 620 of the donors. In a later analysis, several top co-occurrence clusters were reported to appear linked to parvovirus B19, influenza, CMV and Epstein-Barr virus.

V is clipped by 4 bases and J by 5 bases, and the sequence between their germline boundaries is 12 bases long. As encoded in the germline V gene, CDR1 is SGHDT while CDR2 is YYEEEE. The CDR3 covers 14 residues, taking in both the cysteine and the phenylalanine. Left in the record is the CDR3 DNA by itself, 42 bases read in frame from the first base. Libraries were constructed by the immunoSEQ multiplex PCR assay. The multiplex PCR relied on a mix of 60 forward primers for TCR Vbeta segments and 13 reverse primers for TCR Jbeta segments. The CDR3 region of rearranged TCR beta genes was amplified from genomic DNA with a multiplex PCR assay. On the Illumina HiSeq System, the amplified TCR beta libraries were sequenced as 87-base-pair reads. In the paper's pipeline: In a later analysis, tens of millions of unique TCR beta chains were counted across the 666 repertoires, and about 10 million of these chains were shared by at least two donors. Raw reads were error-corrected and collapsed into unique sequences by a nearest-neighbor algorithm in which closely related sequences were merged to remove PCR and sequencing errors. V, D and J gene segments were assigned by aligning CDR3 sequences to IMGT reference sequences. For a sequence to be retained, a match of at least six nucleotides to both a V gene segment and a J gene segment was required. Rearrangements were classified as productive when the CDR3 lacked stop codons and remained in frame with V and J, and all other rearrangements were classified as non-productive. CDR3 was defined according to IMGT convention as the region running from the second conserved V-encoded cysteine to the conserved J-encoded phenylalanine. The earlier analysis of 500 to 600 of the donors excluded sequences that lacked an unambiguous match to a single V gene segment. In an earlier analysis of 587 of the donors, V segments were called functional above 56.7% productive rearrangements and were called segregating when the between-donor standard deviation exceeded 5%. A statistical classification framework was developed to diagnose cytomegalovirus status using the catalog of TCR beta chain sequences. V and J gene assignment, in a later analysis, came from comparing TCR nucleotide sequences with IMGT/GENE-DB human TR gene sequences. Using the TCRdist pipeline, a later analysis assigned CDR3 sequences along with most-parsimonious VDJ recombination scenarios. In a later analysis, each TCR beta chain was defined by its CDR3 amino acid sequence together with its V-gene family, and reads lacking a unique V-gene family were excluded. To address suspected cross-contamination and a sequencing artifact, a later analysis removed 592 highly shared, low-generation-probability nucleotide sequences. In a later analysis, a clonal expansion index for each public chain was calculated from normalized within-repertoire ranks of inferred template counts. A later analysis computed generation probabilities with a VDJ recombination model fitted to out-of-frame rearrangements, and checked the results against IGoR. In a later analysis, hypergeometric tests were used to score TCR-TCR, TCR-HLA and TCR-CMV co-occurrence, with a repertoire-size bias correction applied to TCR pairs. In a later analysis, false discovery rates were estimated by permuting HLA or CMV assignments 20 times. In a later analysis, co-occurring TCRs were grouped with DBSCAN, and TCRdist sequence similarity was added when clustering was performed within HLA-allele-positive subsets. Repertoires with fewer than 30,000 or more than 120,000 public chains were left out of co-occurrence clustering, as were five repertoires with anomalous nucleotide sharing. TCRdb holds this immuneACCESS table with in-frame rearrangements only. Some clones are missing; in checked studies, unresolved V genes explain under half, and the rest has no known cause. V and J calls and clone size are those listed in that table; D and trimming were worked out from the DNA. Within this sample are about 150,000 clones, with approximately 76% of them counted one time only. The biggest ten clones account for under 7% of the sample.

The cohort comprised hundreds of healthy bone marrow donors. At the time of sampling, every cohort member was nominally healthy, though immune exposures that went unrecorded were likely present. The donor was CMV seropositive and belonged to the group of over 250 seropositive cohort members. A peripheral blood sample was provided by each donor, and peripheral blood mononuclear cells were used for TCR beta sequencing. Genomic DNA was extracted from the blood cell samples with the Qiagen DNeasy Blood Extraction Kit. As to this clone: Its antigen has not been determined. The input lacks base qualities; no much larger clone sits a single base away.

The V and J genes are TRBV5-6 and TRBJ2-2; the D gene remains uncertain. This TCR was sampled from a woman aged 18-30 years in good health and CMV-seropositive. The material sequenced was PBMCs. The sequenced DNA is TGTGCCAGCAGCCGAACTCAAGCAACCGGGGAGCTGTTTTTT. Its translation is CASSRTQATGELFF.